Listed below are T cell receptor beta chains from one sample, sequenced in a study of blood T cell repertoires in COVID-19. Method: immunoSEQ multiplex PCR; TCRdb's copy keeps in-frame clones and lacks some. The profile shows around 400,000 clones, more than 75% of them singletons. Source material: peripheral blood. These receptor sequences come from an older woman with COVID-19, enrolled during active disease. Both conserved end residues are part of each CDR3. The order of the fields is J gene, D gene, clone size, V gene, CDR3 protein, CDR3 DNA. D genes are given only for firm matches. The size field is filled for only some rows; it gives once, few, many or a size class.

>TRBJ2-3|TRBD2|-|TRBV12-5
CASGLVPLAGVTDTQYF
TGTGCTAGTGGTTTGGTCCCCCTAGCGGGGGTCACAGATACGCAGTATTTT
>TRBJ2-7|TRBD1|once|TRBV28
CASSFIGTGGYEQYF
TGTGCCAGCAGTTTCATCGGGACAGGGGGCTACGAGCAGTACTTC
>TRBJ2-7|TRBD1|-|TRBV9
CASSVRDRDYEQYF
TGTGCCAGCAGCGTTAGGGACAGGGACTACGAGCAGTACTTC
>TRBJ2-1|TRBD1|-|TRBV7-6
CASSTTGGDYNEQFF
TGTGCCAGCAGCACGACAGGGGGAGATTACAATGAGCAGTTCTTC
>TRBJ2-3|TRBD1|-|TRBV6-5
CASSYRTGTTDTQYF
TGTGCCAGCAGTTACAGGACAGGGACCACAGATACGCAGTATTTT
>TRBJ1-2|-|-|TRBV19
CASTHPFQGSGYTF
TGTGCCAGTACCCACCCGTTTCAGGGATCTGGCTACACCTTC
>TRBJ1-1|-|-|TRBV7-9
CASRGSGTNTEAFF
TGTGCCAGCAGGGGTTCGGGTACGAACACTGAAGCTTTCTTT
>TRBJ2-5|TRBD2|-|TRBV3-1/TRBV3-2
CASSLSGVMETQYF
TGTGCCAGCAGCCTTAGCGGGGTAATGGAGACCCAGTACTTC
>TRBJ1-6|TRBD1|few|TRBV7-9
CASSFTGTGGPLLNSPLHF
TGTGCCAGCAGCTTCACCGGGACAGGGGGACCCTTACTTAATTCACCCCTCCACTTT
>TRBJ1-3|-|-|TRBV5-1
CASSLDTGSGNTIYF
TGCGCCAGCAGCTTGGACACAGGGAGCGGAAACACCATATATTTT
>TRBJ2-5|-|once|TRBV11-1
CASSRRQNQETQYF
TGTGCCAGCAGCCGAAGACAGAATCAAGAGACCCAGTACTTC
>TRBJ1-4|-|-|TRBV18
CASSPNPPVGGEKLFF
TGTGCCAGCTCACCAAATCCCCCGGTTGGCGGTGAAAAACTGTTTTTT
>TRBJ1-2|-|-|TRBV28
CASRRPGTAYGYTF
TGTGCCAGCAGACGACCCGGGACTGCCTATGGCTACACCTTC
>TRBJ1-2|-|-|TRBV2
CASSEALSAYGYTF
TGTGCCAGCAGTGAAGCGCTTAGTGCCTATGGCTACACCTTC
>TRBJ2-5|TRBD1|-|TRBV24-1
CATSDNTGTGKETQYF
TGTGCCACCAGTGACAACACCGGGACAGGGAAGGAGACCCAGTACTTC
>TRBJ2-7|-|-|TRBV5-1
CASRGQWSSYEQYF
TGCGCCAGCAGAGGACAGTGGAGCTCCTACGAGCAGTACTTC
>TRBJ2-7|TRBD1|-|TRBV28
CASRLPSGTGGSEQYF
TGTGCCAGCAGACTCCCATCGGGGACAGGGGGCAGCGAGCAGTACTTC
>TRBJ1-1|-|-|TRBV7-2
CASSYQILDSYTEAFF
TGTGCCAGCAGCTACCAAATTCTCGACAGCTACACTGAAGCTTTCTTT
>TRBJ1-2|-|once|TRBV6-5
CASSYSGGARGYTF
TGTGCCAGCAGTTACTCTGGGGGGGCGCGTGGCTACACCTTC
>TRBJ2-5|TRBD2|-|TRBV28
CASGSSGGALETQYF
TGTGCCAGCGGGTCTAGCGGGGGGGCCCTGGAGACCCAGTACTTC
>TRBJ1-1|-|-|TRBV3-1/TRBV3-2
CASTHGGNTEAFF
TGTGCCAGCACACACGGGGGGAACACTGAAGCTTTCTTT
>TRBJ1-1|TRBD1|-|TRBV29-1
CSAKDRDEAFF
TGCAGCGCTAAAGACAGGGATGAAGCTTTCTTT
>TRBJ1-1|-|once|TRBV3-1/TRBV3-2
CASSQANLNTEAFF
TGTGCCAGCAGCCAAGCCAACTTGAACACTGAAGCTTTCTTT
>TRBJ2-1|TRBD2|-|TRBV7-3
CASSPSGGNEQFF
TGTGCCAGCAGCCCCAGCGGGGGTAATGAGCAGTTCTTC
>TRBJ1-2|-|-|TRBV5-6
CASSLETGFYGYTF
TGTGCCAGCAGCTTGGAAACAGGGTTCTATGGCTACACCTTC
>TRBJ2-5|-|-|TRBV23-1
CASTRETQYF
TGCGCCAGCACCCGAGAGACCCAGTACTTC
>TRBJ1-1|-|few|TRBV6-5
CASSPLQGTEAFF
TGTGCCAGCAGTCCCCTCCAGGGGACTGAAGCTTTCTTT
>TRBJ1-1|TRBD1|-|TRBV5-4
CASSVTGASTEAFF
TGTGCCAGCAGCGTCACAGGGGCGAGCACTGAAGCTTTCTTT
>TRBJ1-5|TRBD1|-|TRBV30
CAWSPWQGDWGSNQPQHF
TGTGCCTGGAGCCCATGGCAGGGGGATTGGGGTAGCAATCAGCCCCAGCATTTT
>TRBJ2-7|TRBD1|-|TRBV5-1
CASSFGTGGTYEQYF
TGCGCCAGCAGCTTCGGCACAGGGGGGACCTACGAGCAGTACTTC
>TRBJ2-7|-|-|TRBV4-2
CASSQVEVSYEQYF
TGTGCCAGCAGCCAAGTTGAGGTTTCCTACGAGCAGTACTTC
>TRBJ1-4|-|-|TRBV4-1
CASSYRYGGEKLFF
TGCGCCAGCAGCTACCGCTACGGAGGTGAAAAACTGTTTTTT
>TRBJ2-7|-|-|TRBV25-1
CASSYERGLGEQYF
TGTGCCAGCAGTTACGAAAGGGGCTTGGGAGAGCAGTACTTC
>TRBJ2-7|-|-|TRBV30
CAWSVLDEQYF
TGTGCCTGGAGTGTACTCGACGAGCAGTACTTC
>TRBJ1-1|TRBD1|-|TRBV29-1
CSVEGSGDRANTEAFF
TGCAGCGTTGAAGGTAGCGGGGACAGGGCGAACACTGAAGCTTTCTTT
>TRBJ2-5|TRBD2|-|TRBV4-1
CASSRTQRGGGETQYF
TGCGCCAGCAGCCGGACGCAGCGGGGGGGCGGGGAGACCCAGTACTTC
>TRBJ1-1|TRBD1|-|TRBV3-1/TRBV3-2
CASRRTGAEAFF
TGTGCCAGCAGAAGGACAGGGGCTGAAGCTTTCTTT
>TRBJ1-1|-|-|TRBV11-2
CASSLGRFPMNTEAFF
TGTGCCAGCAGCTTAGGCAGATTCCCCATGAACACTGAAGCTTTCTTT
>TRBJ2-5|-|-|TRBV5-1
CASSLFGQETQYF
TGCGCCAGCAGCTTGTTCGGGCAAGAGACCCAGTACTTC
>TRBJ1-1|-|-|TRBV28
CASSLWSRGGMGTEAFF
TGTGCCAGCAGTTTATGGTCCCGCGGGGGGATGGGCACTGAAGCTTTCTTT
>TRBJ2-1|TRBD2|-|TRBV19
CASRSYLAGVYNEQFF
TGTGCCAGTAGATCCTATTTAGCGGGGGTATACAATGAGCAGTTCTTC
>TRBJ1-1|-|once|TRBV4-1
CASSQDRPRSVEAFF
TGCGCCAGCAGCCAAGATCGTCCGAGGAGCGTTGAAGCTTTCTTT
>TRBJ1-1|-|-|TRBV9
CASSDTYTLNTEAFF
TGTGCCAGCAGCGACACATACACGTTGAACACTGAAGCTTTCTTT
>TRBJ1-5|-|few|TRBV18
CASSPGRVKVGNQPQHF
TGTGCCAGCTCACCTGGCAGGGTCAAGGTCGGCAATCAGCCCCAGCATTTT
>TRBJ1-4|-|-|TRBV6-5
CASSYGAATNEKLFF
TGTGCCAGCAGTTACGGAGCTGCAACTAATGAAAAACTGTTTTTT